The 3 T cell receptor beta chains given below trace back to one sample, sequenced in a study of T cells in Graves' hyperthyroidism and ophthalmopathy. RNA transcripts yielded amplified TCR beta CDR3 regions. The HTBI primer set drove a first-round RT-PCR of the TCR CDR3. TCRdb analysed the multiplex PCR reads with MiXCR anew, one entry per CDR3 protein. The table lists about 570,000 distinct CDR3 sequences, 46% of them singletons. Input material: peripheral blood or thyroid tissue (not recorded which). The receptor set was obtained from an adult woman with Graves' disease, either hyperthyroidism or ophthalmopathy (not recorded which).

The CDR3 DNA sequence: TGTGCCAGCAGTCAAACTGGGGACCAAGAGACCCAGTACTTC. As protein: CASSQTGDQETQYF. The chain is built from TRBV27 and TRBJ2-5; the D is unclear. This CDR3 region has 14 residues. V gave up 5 bases and J gave up 0 bases, with 10 bases separating them. Germline CDR1 reads MNHEY; CDR2 reads SMNVEV (reference sequence).

This clonotype was counted a few times. This chain connects TRBV28 to TRBJ1-2, with D unresolved. Germline V gene sequence: CDR1 MDHEN, CDR2 SYDVKM. V lost 3 bases to trimming and J lost 13 bases, with 12 bases between them. The CDR3 has 11 amino acids. CDR3 in DNA: TGTGCCAGCAGTTTGTCTCGGGAGATCACCTTC. As protein: CASSLSREITF.

This clonotype is a singleton in its sample. The V call is TRBV9, the J call TRBJ2-5, with 8 bases aligning to TRBD1. V lost 4 bases and J lost 5; bases outside the gene matches: 7. The germline CDR1 and CDR2 sequences are SGDLS and YYNGEE. This CDR3 spans 14 amino acids. CDR3 nucleotide sequence: TGTGCCAGCAGCAGACAGGGGATGATGGAGACCCAGTACTTC. It translates to CASSRQGMMETQYF.